This T cell receptor beta chain was identified during a study of response to subunit inactivated influenza vaccine. General study results and limits: T cells newly recruited by each seasonal influenza vaccination are few, the authors suggested.

Via MiXCR, TCRdb re-called the RT-PCR reads, giving one row per CDR3 protein. The sample contains about 520,000 distinct CDR3 sequences, roughly 9.8% of which appear only once. This clonotype was found a few times. Its antigen is still unknown. Per germline, CDR1 LGHNA and CDR2 YSLEER. This CDR3 has 20 amino acids. Trimming removed 0 bases at V and 5 bases at J, with 25 bases between. The V and J genes are TRBV4-3 and TRBJ2-2, with D possibly being TRBD1 or TRBD2 (5 bases each). This sequence originates from a man aged 45-65 years who received an inactivated influenza vaccine. Material: PBMCs from blood, obtained 40 to 50 days after vaccination. The CDR3 spells CASSQDLVGRRNTGTGELFF. Here the CDR3 DNA reads TGCGCCAGCAGCCAAGATCTGGTGGGACGGAGGAATACAGGTACCGGGGAGCTGTTTTTT.